This TCR beta chain was captured in a study of cytomegalovirus exposure and HLA in healthy donors (TCRdb year 2017). Study-level background: In an earlier analysis of under 600 of the donors, 276 Gb of sequence data and 90 million to 120 million unique TCR beta sequences from about 180 million T cells were reported. A later analysis re-analyzed previously published TCR beta repertoires from approximately 700 donors and added high-resolution HLA genotyping to study TCR occurrence patterns. Because of strong linkage in the cohort, a handful of DR-DQ haplotypes were treated as single units for association and clustering. Typing coverage varied by locus: 629-630 donors for A, B, C, DRB1 and DQB1; roughly 560 for DQA1; approximately 570 for DPA1; under 490 for DPB1. A later genetic analysis took genome-wide SNP genotypes for about three fifths of the 666 donors and used that subset as a discovery cohort. An earlier analysis of around 580 of the donors used high-throughput TCR beta sequencing to judge whether each TCR beta V gene segment behaved as functional or pseudogenic. Of the 300 to 450 genotyped donors, less than 85% were placed in the genetic ancestry cluster associated with self-reported Caucasian donors. Across about 370 genotyped donors of the cohort, an average of roughly 230,000 unique TCR beta nucleotide sequences per donor were sequenced, and roughly 20% of those sequences were non-productive. Donor age, sex, ethnicity and CMV serostatus were collected together with the repertoire data. To predict cytomegalovirus infection status, the study brought together high-throughput TCR immunosequencing, statistical association of individual TCRs with disease status, and machine learning. HLA typing covered class I and class II loci at four-digit resolution. Every repertoire in the discovery cohort had been generated on one and the same sequencing platform. The study aimed to test whether signatures of past pathogen exposure could be identified by cataloging public T cell receptors. The study used immunosequencing to profile the T cell repertoires of several hundred subjects and linked those repertoires to cytomegalovirus serostatus. In the later analysis, no new phenotypic data were used to find candidate immune exposures; instead, reliance was placed on TCR beta sequences and their occurrence across donors. An early release that covered approximately 600 HLA-typed donors contained approximately 300 gigabases of sequencing data and around 80 million unique TCR sequences. A separate validation cohort of roughly 120 different subjects was used in addition to the approximately 670-subject first cohort.

CDR1 and CDR2 were assigned from the germline V gene as ENHRY and SYGVKD. Germline trimming amounts to 5 bases on V and 1 base on J, with 5 as the count of junction bases outside the gene matches. The CDR3 runs 15 residues from the cysteine to the phenylalanine. CDR3 DNA is the only sequence kept; it has 45 bases, read in frame from the first base. Findings and caveats that apply to the study as a whole: Most TCR sequences were observed very rarely across donors, whereas some public TCRs were present in many individuals. A further reported finding was that TCR beta sequences accurately predicted the HLA-A and HLA-B alleles for most subjects in the first cohort. Cytomegalovirus status was reported to be diagnosed by the classifier with high specificity and sensitivity in both the original and validation cohorts. Immune exposure information for the cohort was limited to CMV serostatus. The study gave a list of under 200 TCR beta chains associated with cytomegalovirus. Assigning TCR associations to individual alleles was difficult when HLA alleles, especially DR and DQ, strongly co-occurred. Broadly in line with IMGT annotations, most TCR beta V segments showed up in productive rearrangements about 87% or about 30% of the time in an earlier analysis of about 500 of the donors. Only TCR beta chains were sequenced in this cohort, and the absence of alpha or paired-chain data limited detectable features. A cluster of highly shared sequence variants was judged likely to represent a technical artifact of the sequencing pipeline. Because counts were too low, roughly 18 rarely observed V segments, including chromosome 9 orphons, were left out of the earlier analysis of roughly 600 of the donors. The 87-base-pair reads could not distinguish some IMGT-functional V segments, including TRBV6-2 and TRBV6-3, so those segments were excluded. In a later analysis, several top co-occurrence clusters were reported to appear linked to parvovirus B19, influenza, CMV and Epstein-Barr virus. In a later genetic analysis, a missense DCLRE1C variant was associated with V-gene and J-gene trimming of TCR beta chains, and the association was replicated in an independent cohort. According to a later genetic analysis, donors in an Asian-associated ancestry cluster had fewer N-insertions in productive TCRs than the approximately 670-donor mean. The authors suggested that the approach could potentially be generalized to other disease states and immunological phenotypes. According to a later analysis, TCR association rates differed among HLA loci, with DRB1 alleles showing the most associated TCRs and HLA-C alleles showing the fewest. Because some donors lacked HLA typing at each locus, the association tests relied only on the typed subset. According to a later analysis, most CMV-associated TCR beta chains appeared to be HLA-restricted, and the HLA associations seemed to be driven largely by CMV exposure. Correlated functional status among segregating V segments might reflect linkage disequilibrium, but an unknown experimental factor could not be ruled out. Roughly uniform sequencing depth across donors was assumed in presence/absence analyses, although this assumption may not hold. In a later analysis, some 17,000 TCR beta sequences were associated with specific HLA alleles at a false discovery rate of 0.05. A later analysis found that HLA-associated TCR beta chains were more clonally expanded and had lower generation probabilities than equally common non-associated chains. In vitro tests confirmed that three of the cytomegalovirus-associated TCR beta chains recognize cytomegalovirus antigens.

Library construction relied on the immunoSEQ multiplex PCR assay. For the multiplex PCR, a mixture combining 60 forward primers for TCR Vbeta segments and 13 reverse primers for TCR Jbeta segments was used. A multiplex PCR assay on genomic DNA amplified the CDR3 region of rearranged TCR beta genes. The amplified TCR beta libraries were sequenced on the Illumina HiSeq System as 87-base-pair reads. Under the source paper's analysis protocol: Across the 500 to 850 repertoires, a later analysis counted approximately 75 million unique TCR beta chains, some 11 million of which were shared by at least two donors. Raw reads were error-corrected and collapsed into unique sequences with a nearest-neighbor algorithm that merged closely related sequences to remove PCR and sequencing errors. CDR3 sequences were aligned to IMGT reference sequences to assign V, D and J gene segments. Each retained sequence needed at least a six-nucleotide match to both a V gene segment and a J gene segment. A rearrangement was called productive if the CDR3 had no stop codons and remained in frame with V and J, and every other rearrangement was called non-productive. CDR3 was defined by IMGT convention, running from the second conserved V-encoded cysteine to the conserved J-encoded phenylalanine. In an earlier analysis of roughly 580 of the donors, sequences lacking an unambiguous match to a single V gene segment were excluded. In an earlier analysis of approximately 590 of the donors, a V segment was called functional when productive rearrangements were above 56.7%, and segregating when the standard deviation between donors exceeded 5%. A statistical classification framework was built for diagnosing cytomegalovirus status from the catalog of TCR beta chain sequences. In a later analysis, TCR nucleotide sequences were compared against IMGT/GENE-DB human TR gene sequences so that V and J genes could be assigned. The TCRdist pipeline was used in a later analysis to assign CDR3 sequences and most-parsimonious VDJ recombination scenarios. A later analysis defined each TCR beta chain by its CDR3 amino acid sequence plus V-gene family, and excluded reads lacking a unique V-gene family. In a later analysis, fewer than 600 highly shared, low-generation-probability nucleotide sequences were removed to address suspected cross-contamination and a sequencing artifact. For each public chain, a later analysis derived a clonal expansion index from normalized ranks of inferred template counts within each repertoire. A later analysis computed generation probabilities with a VDJ recombination model fitted to out-of-frame rearrangements, and checked the results against IGoR. In a later analysis, hypergeometric tests were used to score TCR-TCR, TCR-HLA and TCR-CMV co-occurrence, with a repertoire-size bias correction applied to TCR pairs. To estimate false discovery rates, a later analysis permuted the HLA or CMV assignments 20 times. In a later analysis, co-occurring TCRs were grouped using DBSCAN, and TCRdist sequence similarity was added for clustering within HLA-allele-positive subsets. Co-occurrence clustering excluded repertoires with fewer than 30,000 or more than 120,000 public chains, plus five with anomalous nucleotide sharing. TCRdb took over this immuneACCESS table, retaining in-frame rearrangements with V and J assigned. Such tables are incomplete; in checked studies, under half of the missing clones stem from an unresolved V gene, and the remainder is unexplained. That table gives V, J and clone size, and the DNA gave D and trimming. This sample is represented by 150,000 to 200,000 clones; just over 70% of them were singletons. Together, the top ten hold approximately 4.6% of the sample.

Of note for this clone: Its antigen is still unknown. There are no base qualities to consult, and no much larger clone falls within one base.

The cohort consisted of 666 healthy bone marrow donors. At the time of sampling, every cohort member was nominally healthy, though immune exposures that went unrecorded were likely present. The donor tested CMV seropositive and was one of the 289 seropositive cohort members. Each donor provided a peripheral blood sample, and peripheral blood mononuclear cells were used for TCR beta sequencing. Genomic DNA extraction from the blood cell samples was performed with the Qiagen DNeasy Blood Extraction Kit. Sequencing used PBMCs. The source of this sequence is a man aged 18-30 years in good health and CMV-seropositive. Here the chain combines TRBV10-3 and TRBJ1-1; 9 middle bases align to TRBD1. CDR3 sequence: CAISYRGLGNTEAFF. The nucleotides are TGTGCCATCAGTTACAGGGGGCTGGGGAACACTGAAGCTTTCTTT.